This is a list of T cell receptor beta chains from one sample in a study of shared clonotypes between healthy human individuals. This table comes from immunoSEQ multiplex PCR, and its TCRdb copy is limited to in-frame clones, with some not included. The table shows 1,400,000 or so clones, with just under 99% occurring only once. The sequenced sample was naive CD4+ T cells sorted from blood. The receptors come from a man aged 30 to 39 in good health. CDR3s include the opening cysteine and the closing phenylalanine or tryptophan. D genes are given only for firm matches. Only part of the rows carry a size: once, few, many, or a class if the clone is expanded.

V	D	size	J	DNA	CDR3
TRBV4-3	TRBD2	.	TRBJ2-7	TGCGCCAGCAGCCAAGATTGGACTAGCGGGAGTGTCGGCATTTACGAGCAGTACTTC	CASSQDWTSGSVGIYEQYF
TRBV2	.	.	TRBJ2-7	TGTGCCAGCAGTGAAGTACACATAGAGCAGTACTTC	CASSEVHIEQYF
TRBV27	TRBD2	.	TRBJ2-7	TGTGCCAGCAGTTTTGGGACTACCACCTACGAGCAGTACTTC	CASSFGTTTYEQYF
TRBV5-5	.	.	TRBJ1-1	TGTGCCAGCAGCTTGGGGGTTTCGAACACTGAAGCTTTCTTT	CASSLGVSNTEAFF
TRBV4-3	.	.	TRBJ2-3	TGCGCCAGCAGCCAAGCAGATACGCAGTATTTT	CASSQADTQYF
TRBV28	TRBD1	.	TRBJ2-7	TGTGCCAGCAGTTCACTTAACAGGGGATTATCCTACGAGCAGTACTTC	CASSSLNRGLSYEQYF
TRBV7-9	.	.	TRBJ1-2	TGTGCCAGCAGCTTAGATCGTATTGGAGGCTACACCTTC	CASSLDRIGGYTF
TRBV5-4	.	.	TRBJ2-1	TGTGCCAGCAGGCACGGGGGAAGCTACAATGAGCAGTTCTTC	CASRHGGSYNEQFF
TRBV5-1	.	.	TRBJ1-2	TGCGCCAGCAGCCAGGGAACCGTCTATGGCTACACCTTC	CASSQGTVYGYTF
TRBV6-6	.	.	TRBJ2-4	TGTGCCAGCAGTCCCACCCCCTTTGGGCCAAGGGACATTCAGTACTTC	CASSPTPFGPRDIQYF
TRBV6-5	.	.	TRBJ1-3	TGTGCCAGCAGCCGAGGGGGGGGAATCGGTAACACCATATATTTT	CASSRGGGIGNTIYF
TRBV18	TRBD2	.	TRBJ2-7	TGTGCCAGCTCACCACTTCGGACTAGCGGGACCTCCTACGAGCAGTACTTC	CASSPLRTSGTSYEQYF
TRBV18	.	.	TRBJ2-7	TGTGCCAGCTCACCGAAAAGGGGCTCCTACGAGCAGTACTTC	CASSPKRGSYEQYF
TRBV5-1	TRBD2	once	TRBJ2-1	TGCGCCAGCAGCTTTTGGCTAGCGGGGAACAATGAGCAGTTCTTC	CASSFWLAGNNEQFF
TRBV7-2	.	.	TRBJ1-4	TGTGCCAGCAGCGGGGGACCTTCCCACGCGACTAATGAAAAACTGTTTTTT	CASSGGPSHATNEKLFF
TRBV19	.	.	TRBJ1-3	TGTGCCAGTAGCTGGGGCTCTGGAAACACCATATATTTT	CASSWGSGNTIYF
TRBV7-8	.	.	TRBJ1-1	TGTGCCAGCAGCCTGGTTGGAGAAGCTTTCTTT	CASSLVGEAFF
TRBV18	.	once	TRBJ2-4	TGTGCCAGCTCACAGGGGCGATGGAACGTTCAGTACTTC	CASSQGRWNVQYF
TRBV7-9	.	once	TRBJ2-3	TGTGCCAGCAGCTTCACGGGAGCAGATACGCAGTATTTT	CASSFTGADTQYF
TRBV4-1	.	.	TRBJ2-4	TGCGCCAGCAGCCAAGGATACACAGGGCAAAACATTCAGTACTTC	CASSQGYTGQNIQYF
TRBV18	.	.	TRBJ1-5	TGTGCCAGCTCACCACAGGGGATGGATCAGCCCCAGCATTTT	CASSPQGMDQPQHF
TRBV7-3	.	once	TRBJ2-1	TGTGCCAGCAGCTTAAGAGACAATGAGCAGTTCTTC	CASSLRDNEQFF
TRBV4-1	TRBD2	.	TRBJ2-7	TGCGCCAGCAGCCAAGAGTTTAGCCCTAGCGGGAGTTTATACGAGCAGTACTTC	CASSQEFSPSGSLYEQYF
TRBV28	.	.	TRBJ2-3	TGTGCCAGCAGTTTTGGGGGAACGTCAAGCGATACGCAGTATTTT	CASSFGGTSSDTQYF